This T cell receptor (beta chain) was profiled in a study of cytomegalovirus exposure and HLA in healthy donors. This clone was seen more than once but under ten times. Researchers ran the PCR with 60 Vbeta and 13 Jbeta primers. Produced via immunoSEQ multiplex PCR; TCRdb's table is partial and in-frame only. The sample lists about 99,000 clones, about 79% seen once, with approximately 5% in the top ten. Trimming pared 6 bases from V and 6 bases from J, leaving 11 bases between. This CDR3 contains 12 residues. CDR1 is ENHRY and CDR2 is SYGVKD in the germline V gene. The source of this sequence is a man aged 55 to 70 in good health and CMV-seropositive. Sequencing was performed on PBMCs. J is TRBJ1-1 and V is TRBV10-3; possible D gene TRBD1, 6 bases. DNA for the CDR3: TGTGCCATCAGGACGGGACAAGCTGAAGCTTTCTTT. This codes for CAIRTGQAEAFF.